Sequencing of this T cell receptor beta chain was carried out in a study of CXCR3-negative and CXCR3-positive naive CD8 T cells. According to its frequency, this clonotype is medium-sized. The length of the CDR3 is 18 residues. CDR1 SGHTA and CDR2 FQGNSA come from the germline V gene. The TRB cDNA libraries were prepared by 5' RACE with UMI labels. TCRdb re-called the 5' RACE reads; every CDR3 protein appears as one record, without DNA. The sample is made up of over 6,500 distinct CDR3 sequences, and the top ten hold roughly 1.5% of it. This chain links TRBV7-2 with TRBJ2-2; TCRdb reports TRBD2, a call that lacks DNA to check it against. Input material: naive CXCR3- CD8+ T cells from blood. Subset of the sample: CD45RO-CCR7+CD27+CD95- naive CD8+ T cells lacking CXCR3 (TNR3-). The TCR originated in a human donor in good health. Some clones in this sample may be carry-over from other donors' samples. CDR3 amino acids: CASSPHDARGGAAGELFF.